This T cell receptor beta chain was captured in a study of blood T cell repertoires in COVID-19. As for the study in general: Sample material is recorded as cDNA or gDNA derived from T cells, B-cell-depleted T cells, or PBMCs.

Germline V gives CDR1 GTSNPN, CDR2 SVGIG (reference sequence). The CDR3 has 17 residues. V lost 3 bases, J lost 2 bases, and 16 bases stayed unmatched. Repertoires were generated with immunoSEQ multiplex PCR, while TCRdb's copy carries only in-frame clones and drops some. The repertoire includes 55,000 to 75,000 clones, about 89% of them detected once, and 8% to 9.5% sits in the top ten. This TCR was recovered from a man between 45 and 60 years old with active COVID-19. Sample: peripheral blood. The gene calls are TRBV30 and TRBJ2-7, with 7 bases matching TRBD2. CDR3 coding DNA: TGTGCCTGGAGCGTGGGGCCCGGGGGGATCGGGACCTACGAGCAGTACTTC. It is translated as CAWSVGPGGIGTYEQYF.